The rows below give T cell receptor beta chains drawn from one sample of a study of regulatory T cells in long-lasting Graves disease. TCRdb analysed the multiplex PCR reads with MiXCR anew, one entry per CDR3 protein. The table includes 530,000 or so distinct CDR3 sequences, approximately 16% detected once. This sample also belongs to another study, concerning T cells in Graves' hyperthyroidism and ophthalmopathy.

This specimen consisted of peripheral blood mononuclear cells (PBMCs), obtained at new diagnosis, from a patient treated with antithyroid drugs. These receptors all come from a man aged 18 to 35 with Graves disease. The CDR3 runs from the conserved cysteine through the conserved F or W. A D gene is named only where the DNA matches it firmly. Clone size is stated in some rows and not others, as once, few, many or a class when expanded.

>few|TRBJ2-5|-|TRBV19
CASSLHDIGGQETQYF
TGTGCCAGTAGCCTACACGACATCGGTGGGCAAGAGACCCAGTACTTC
>many|TRBJ2-7|TRBD2|TRBV20-1
CSAKLAPSSYEQYF
TGCAGTGCCAAACTAGCGCCGAGCTCCTACGAGCAGTACTTC
>many|TRBJ2-3|-|TRBV29-1
CSAGSGDGADTQYF
TGCAGCGCCGGGTCAGGCGACGGAGCAGATACGCAGTATTTT
>many|TRBJ2-3|-|TRBV7-2
CASSLGGTTDTQYF
TGTGCCAGCAGCTTAGGGGGGACCACAGATACGCAGTATTTT
>-|TRBJ1-1|-|TRBV12-5
CASGLEQEKAFF
TGTGCTAGTGGTTTGGAACAGGAAAAAGCTTTCTTT
>many|TRBJ2-3|-|TRBV13
CASSLADSPDTQYF
TGTGCCAGCAGCTTAGCGGACTCCCCAGATACGCAGTATTTT
>many|TRBJ2-5|TRBD2|TRBV20-1
CSARDLLTSGMQTQYF
TGCAGTGCTAGAGACCTTCTGACTAGCGGGATGCAGACCCAGTACTTC
>-|TRBJ2-3|TRBD2|TRBV10-3
CAISEYGTSGTDTQYF
TGTGCCATCAGTGAGTATGGGACTAGCGGCACAGATACGCAGTATTTT
>-|TRBJ1-3|-|TRBV6-1
CASSGRPDSGNTIYF
TGTGCCAGCAGTGGGCGGCCTGACTCTGGAAACACCATATATTTT
>-|TRBJ2-1|-|TRBV29-1
CSGGLGYNEQFF
TGCAGCGGGGGTTTGGGGTACAATGAGCAGTTCTTC
>many|TRBJ2-7|-|TRBV28
CASSPLTRSADEQYF
TGTGCCAGCAGCCCCCTTACTCGGTCCGCCGACGAGCAGTACTTC
>-|TRBJ2-1|TRBD2|TRBV7-9
CASSPASLASGRSSYNEQFF
TGTGCCAGCAGCCCCGCATCGTTGGCTAGCGGGAGATCATCCTACAATGAGCAGTTCTTC
>many|TRBJ1-4|-|TRBV14
CASSHRVVGNEKLFF
TGTGCCAGCAGCCACAGGGTGGTTGGTAATGAAAAACTGTTTTTT
>many|TRBJ1-1|-|TRBV2
CASSKDRANMNTEAFF
TGTGCCAGCAGTAAGGACAGAGCCAATATGAACACTGAAGCTTTCTTT
>many|TRBJ2-1|TRBD1|TRBV18
CASSRAPGDRGNEQFF
TGTGCCAGCTCCCGCGCCCCTGGTGACAGGGGGAATGAGCAGTTCTTC
>many|TRBJ2-7|TRBD2|TRBV7-9
CASSFGAGASYEQYF
TGTGCCAGCAGCTTCGGAGCGGGAGCCTCCTACGAGCAGTACTTC
>few|TRBJ1-2|TRBD1|TRBV6-2/TRBV6-3
CASSYTRQGLGGYTF
TGTGCCAGCAGTTACACCAGACAGGGGCTCGGGGGCTACACCTTC
>few|TRBJ2-3|-|TRBV20-1
CSARDPQGGDTQYF
TGCAGTGCTAGAGATCCGCAGGGAGGAGATACGCAGTATTTT
>many|TRBJ2-1|-|TRBV20-1
CSASVASYNEQFF
TGCAGTGCTAGTGTCGCCTCCTACAATGAGCAGTTCTTC
>-|TRBJ2-2|-|TRBV7-9
CASSEASASNTGELFF
TGTGCCAGCAGCGAAGCGTCAGCTTCGAACACCGGGGAGCTGTTTTTT
>few|TRBJ2-1|-|TRBV27
CASSRGLGSSNEQFF
TGTGCCAGCAGTCGTGGCCTCGGTTCGTCTAATGAGCAGTTCTTC
>-|TRBJ2-2|-|TRBV5-6
CASSLDPLNTGELFF
TGTGCCAGCAGCCTAGACCCACTAAACACCGGGGAGCTGTTTTTT
>-|TRBJ1-2|-|TRBV5-1
CASTVGGFDGYTF
TGCGCCAGCACGGTAGGAGGGTTCGATGGCTACACCTTC
>-|TRBJ1-1|TRBD1|TRBV19
CASIDGGQGYTEAFF
TGTGCCAGTATCGATGGAGGACAGGGATACACTGAAGCTTTCTTT
>-|TRBJ2-3|TRBD1|TRBV7-3
CATATGTGNTDTQYF
TGTGCCACCGCCACCGGGACAGGGAACACAGATACGCAGTATTTT
>many|TRBJ2-1|-|TRBV7-8
CASTPRPPNNEQFF
TGTGCCAGCACCCCTCGGCCTCCGAACAATGAGCAGTTCTTC
>few|TRBJ2-7|TRBD1|TRBV13
CASSSGTGASYEQYF
TGTGCCAGCAGCTCTGGGACAGGGGCCTCCTACGAGCAGTACTTC
>many|TRBJ2-3|TRBD2|TRBV3-1
CASSQVTSGTDTQYF
TGTGCCAGCAGCCAAGTAACTAGCGGCACAGATACGCAGTATTTT
>many|TRBJ2-5|-|TRBV28
CASSSRRSQETQYF
TGTGCCAGCAGTTCCCGACGAAGCCAAGAGACCCAGTACTTC
>many|TRBJ1-1|-|TRBV7-2
CASSLKGGEVMNTEAFF
TGTGCCAGCAGCTTAAAGGGAGGGGAAGTTATGAACACTGAAGCTTTCTTT
>many|TRBJ1-4|TRBD1|TRBV6-5
CASSYGTGGEQNEKLFF
TGTGCCAGCAGTTATGGGACAGGGGGCGAGCAAAATGAAAAACTGTTTTTT
>-|TRBJ1-2|-|TRBV6-1
CASNEPPYGYTF
TGTGCCAGCAATGAACCCCCTTATGGCTACACCTTC
>many|TRBJ1-6|-|TRBV12-3/TRBV12-4
CASSLLQYNSPLHF
TGTGCCAGCAGTTTGTTGCAATATAATTCACCCCTCCACTTT
>-|TRBJ1-4|-|TRBV5-1
CASATDGRGEKLFF
TGCGCCAGCGCCACGGACGGTCGAGGCGAAAAACTGTTTTTT
>many|TRBJ2-5|-|TRBV28
CASSAGVGRGRLETQYF
TGTGCCAGCAGTGCCGGGGTTGGCAGGGGTAGGTTGGAGACCCAGTACTTC
>-|TRBJ2-3|-|TRBV10-3
CAISGGEDTQYF
TGTGCCATCAGTGGTGGGGAGGATACGCAGTATTTT
>-|TRBJ2-2|-|TRBV3-1
CASSHGIAGELFF
TGTGCCAGCAGCCACGGGATAGCAGGGGAGCTGTTTTTT
>-|TRBJ2-7|TRBD1|TRBV27
CASSSDGTGKNEQYF
TGTGCCAGCAGTTCCGATGGGACAGGGAAAAACGAGCAGTACTTC
>many|TRBJ2-1|-|TRBV11-2
CASSFGTSPGNEQFF
TGTGCCAGCAGCTTCGGGACCTCGCCGGGAAATGAGCAGTTCTTC
>many|TRBJ2-5|-|TRBV6-2/TRBV6-3
CASSYSAGATQETQYF
TGTGCCAGCAGTTACTCAGCAGGGGCGACCCAAGAGACCCAGTACTTC
>many|TRBJ2-1|TRBD1|TRBV6-2/TRBV6-3
CASSSRDRAYNEQFF
TGTGCCAGCAGTTCGCGGGACAGGGCCTACAATGAGCAGTTCTTC